The 27 T cell receptor beta chains in this list originate from one sample, sequenced in a study of Graves' ophthalmopathy and Graves' hyperthyroidism (dated by TCRdb to the late 2010s). Sequencing was carried out with an Illumina HiSeq 2000. For repertoire sequencing, the TCR beta CDR3 regions were amplified from RNA transcripts. The first round of RT-PCR was done with HTBI primers and the Qiagen OneStep RT-PCR kit, and was followed by a second round of multiplex PCR, then size selection and purification. TCRdb handled the public reads itself, with Q25 trimming in fastp and clone calling in MiXCR, and kept productive beta chains. Rows are combined by CDR3 protein, so each entry shows the most common genes and DNA. This sample holds 660,000 or so distinct CDR3 sequences; more than 40% were observed only once. The ten largest clones capture over 2.5% of the sample. The sequenced material came from peripheral blood. These TCRs come from an adult man with Graves' ophthalmopathy.

The rearrangement uses TRBV29-1 and TRBJ2-7; TRBD2 matches 8 bases. Trimming at V came to 6 bases and at J to 7 bases, leaving 8 bases not matched to a gene. Germline-derived CDR1 and CDR2 are SQVTM and ANQGSEA. This CDR3 has 12 residues. Written as DNA, the CDR3 is TGCAGCGTGACTAGCGACTCCAGGGAGCAGTACTTC. It encodes CSVTSDSREQYF.

For this clonotype: With a much larger clone just one base away, this may be a read error. This rearrangement joins TRBV5-1 to TRBJ2-5; no definite D call. V was cut by 4 bases and J by 5 bases, with 21 bases left in between. The CDR3 extends over 16 amino acids. Germline V CDR1 and CDR2: SGHRS, YFSETQ. In DNA form, the CDR3 reads TGCGCCAGCAGCCCAGCCCTCCGAAGAGGAATGGAGACCCAGTACTTC. It translates to CASSPALRRGMETQYF.

On this clonotype itself: Because the CDR3 is missing its conserved closing phenylalanine or tryptophan, this is likely a read error. The J gene is TRBJ2-3, the V gene TRBV10-3; D not certain. V was cut by 2 bases and J by 4 bases, with 7 bases left in between. CDR1 is ENHRY and CDR2 is SYGVKD in the germline V gene. The CDR3 runs to 13 residues. The CDR3 nucleotides are TGTGCCATCAGTGAGCCAGATTCAGATACGCAGTATATT. Translation: CAISEPDSDTQYI.

This clonotype appeared many times. J is TRBJ1-1 and V is TRBV2; maybe TRBD1 (6 bases). Trimming cost V 5 bases and J 5 bases, with 18 bases left between them. Germline assignment: CDR1 SNHLY and CDR2 FYNNEI. The CDR3 extends over 15 amino acids. CDR3 coding DNA: TGTGCCAGCAGTATACAGGGATGGGAGAATACTGAAGCTTTCTTT. As protein: CASSIQGWENTEAFF. Variable domain in full (rest from reference TRBV2 and TRBJ1-1): EPEVTQTPSHQVTQMGQEVILRCVPISNHLYFYWYRQILGQKVEFLVSFYNNEISEKSEIFDDQFSVERPDGSNFTLKIRSTKLEDSAMYFCASSIQGWENTEAFFGQGTRLTVV.

This chain uses TRBV5-1 with TRBJ1-2; 9 nucleotides align to TRBD1. J gave up 7 bases and V 4 bases, and 8 bases lay outside the gene matches. Germline CDR1 SGHRS, CDR2 YFSETQ. The CDR3 spans 14 residues. CDR3 DNA: TGCGCCAGCAGCGAACTGGGGACAGGGTCTGGCTACACCTTC. Translated: CASSELGTGSGYTF.

This clonotype was counted many times. The chain joins TRBV20-1 to TRBJ1-2; D uncertain. With 0 bases removed from V and 8 bases from J, the gap between germline ends came to 7 bases. The length of the CDR3 is 11 residues. Germline V gene lookup returns CDR1 DFQATT and CDR2 SNEGSKA (reference sequence). CDR3 sequence: CSAREGGGYTF. CDR3 bases: TGCAGTGCTAGAGAGGGTGGAGGCTACACCTTC.

This clonotype was picked up a small number of times. The V and J genes are TRBV6-5 and TRBJ1-1; D unclear. Looked up from germline, CDR1 is MNHEY and CDR2 is SVGAGI. Trimming stripped 6 bases from V and 5 bases from J, with 13 bases between. This CDR3 has 13 residues. The CDR3 DNA reads TGTGCCAGCAGCGGAGGACCGGCGACTGAAGCTTTCTTT. Its protein product is CASSGGPATEAFF.

This chain uses TRBV4-2 with TRBJ2-7; 10 bases line up with TRBD1. Unmatched junction bases numbered 8, after V lost 3 bases and J lost 3 bases. The CDR3 is made up of 16 amino acids. From germline, CDR1 is LGHNA and CDR2 YNFKEQ. The CDR3: CASSQERQGAGYEQYF. As DNA, the CDR3 is TGTGCCAGCAGCCAGGAGAGACAGGGGGCGGGCTACGAGCAGTACTTC.

This clonotype has only a few counts. A much larger clone differs from this one at a single base, so this may be a read error. CDR3 in DNA: TGTGCCAGCAGCAAGCTCATGGGGAGCTATGGCTACACCTTC. This translates into CASSKLMGSYGYTF. The chain carries TRBV7-8 and TRBJ1-2; D gene uncertain. Germline V gene sequence: CDR1 SGHVS, CDR2 FQNEAQ. With 5 bases removed from V and 4 bases from J, the gap between germline ends came to 14 bases. This CDR3 region has 14 residues.

V usage is TRBV5-8 and J usage is TRBJ1-5; D is unresolved. V gave up 0 bases and J gave up 0 bases, with 16 bases separating them. The germline V gene encodes CDR1 SGHTS and CDR2 YDEGEE. The CDR3 runs 18 residues. CDR3 sequence: CASSLGKEGPYSNQPQHF. The CDR3 DNA reads as TGTGCCAGCAGCTTGGGCAAGGAGGGCCCTTATAGCAATCAGCCCCAGCATTTT.

V is TRBV6-5 and J is TRBJ2-7; perhaps TRBD1 as D (5 bases). The CDR3 runs 15 residues. V dropped 2 bases and J dropped 6 bases, with 17 bases sitting between them. Germline CDR1 and CDR2: MNHEY and SVGAGI. The CDR3 nucleotides read TGTGCCAGCAGTTACGGGCCAGGGAAGATTGGCGAGCAGTACTTC. Protein product: CASSYGPGKIGEQYF.

This clonotype was recorded many times. An end of the junction differs from the germline gene, which may be a read error. The rearrangement uses TRBV13 and TRBJ2-5, with 11 bases fitting TRBD1. The CDR3 contains 15 residues. Germline V gene data show CDR1 as PRHDT and CDR2 as FYEKMQ (reference sequence). The CDR3 spells CASTLGQGAGETQYF. For the CDR3, the DNA is TGTGCCAGCACCTTAGGACAGGGGGCCGGGGAGACCCAGTACTTC. Looking up the rest from reference TRBV13 and TRBJ2-5 gives the full variable domain: AAGVIQSPRHLIKEKRETATLKCYPIPRHDTVYWYQQGPGQDPQFLISFYEKMQSDKGSIPDRFSAQQFSDYHSELNMSSLELGDSALYFCASTLGQGAGETQYFGPGTRLLVL.

The chain combines TRBV7-2 with TRBJ1-2; possibly TRBD1 for D (5 bases). V lost 2 bases and J 4 bases, leaving 11 bases between the germline ends. There are 14 residues in the CDR3. Germline CDR1 SGHTA, CDR2 FQGNSA. The CDR3 is CASSLNGTGYGYTF. The CDR3 DNA is TGTGCCAGCAGCTTAAATGGGACCGGCTATGGCTACACCTTC.

In its sample, this clonotype was seen many times. This sequence joins TRBV20-1 and TRBJ2-5, with D unresolved. In germline, CDR1 is DFQATT, CDR2 SNEGSKA (reference sequence). The CDR3 is 14 amino acids. V was cut by 4 bases and J by 0 bases, with 12 bases left in between. The CDR3 loop is CSATTYGHQETQYF. CDR3 nucleotide sequence: TGCAGTGCTACCACATACGGTCACCAAGAGACCCAGTACTTC.

This clonotype has more than one count but fewer than ten. CDR3 region: CAWGSLGTQYF. In DNA, the CDR3 is TGTGCCTGGGGTTCGTTGGGGACCCAGTACTTC. The rearrangement uses TRBV30 and TRBJ2-5; D ambiguous. V lost 5 bases and J lost 7, with 11 bases in between. The CDR3 is 11 residues long. CDR1 and CDR2 from the germline V gene are GTSNPN and SVGIG (reference sequence).

J is TRBJ2-7 and V is TRBV14, with D perhaps matching TRBD2 (5 bases). The germline gives CDR1 SGHDN, CDR2 FVKESK. Trimming shortened V by 5 bases and J by 2 bases, and 16 bases separated the two germline ends. The CDR3 loop spans 15 amino acids. In nucleotides, the CDR3 is TGTGCCAGCAGCAAAACCCGGGCACTAGCCTACGAGCAGTACTTC. This sequence encodes CASSKTRALAYEQYF.

Notes on this clonotype: A much more abundant neighbour one base away suggests this may be a read error. J is TRBJ1-3 and V is TRBV5-4; D gene unclear. The CDR3 loop spans 15 amino acids. Trimming shortened V by 4 bases and J by 0 bases, and 11 bases separated the two germline ends. Germline V gene lookup returns CDR1 SGHNT and CDR2 YYREEE (reference sequence). For the CDR3, the DNA is TGTGCCAGCAGCCCCGACCCCTACTCTGGAAACACCATATATTTT. It encodes CASSPDPYSGNTIYF.

There are a few counts of this clonotype. The chain joins TRBV12-3 or TRBV12-4 to TRBJ2-6; perhaps TRBD1 as D (6 bases). The CDR3 totals 20 residues. The germline V and J ends were trimmed by 3 bases and 0 bases, with 21 bases remaining between them. The CDR3 loop is CASSFGQGYILGSGANVLTF. DNA of the CDR3: TGTGCCAGCAGTTTTGGTCAGGGGTACATACTTGGCTCTGGGGCCAACGTCCTGACTTTC.

This clonotype was counted many times. The J gene is TRBJ1-1, the V gene TRBV2; the match to TRBD1 covers 12 bases. V trimming: 8 bases; J trimming: 4 bases; junction bases outside the gene matches: 11. CDR1 is SNHLY, CDR2 FYNNEI, per germline. The CDR3 length is 16 residues. DNA for the CDR3: TGTGCCAGCCTCGGGACAGGGGGCGCAGCGGTCACTGAAGCTTTCTTT. It codes for CASLGTGGAAVTEAFF.

Concerning this clonotype itself: A read error may be the cause here, since a much bigger clone is one base away. This chain links TRBV7-2 with TRBJ1-1; 7 bases align to TRBD1. V was pared by 5 bases and J by 1 base, with 7 bases of the junction left unmatched. From germline, CDR1 is SGHTA and CDR2 FQGNSA. This CDR3 spans 15 amino acids. The CDR3 nucleotides are TGTGCCAGCAGCCCGACAGGGCCTACGAACACTGAAGCTTTCTTT. Protein product: CASSPTGPTNTEAFF.

This clonotype was recorded at least ten times. The rearrangement uses TRBV9 and TRBJ1-1; D is undetermined. CDR1 and CDR2 from the germline V gene are SGDLS and YYNGEE. V was clipped by 6 bases and J by 0 bases, with 9 bases between them. The CDR3 totals 13 residues. The CDR3 DNA reads as TGTGCCAGCACCCCCGACCTGAACACTGAAGCTTTCTTT. Translation: CASTPDLNTEAFF.

This clonotype was counted at least ten times. The chain couples TRBV7-9 to TRBJ1-3; D perhaps matches TRBD1 (6 bases). CDR1 is SEHNR and CDR2 is FQNEAQ in the germline V gene (reference sequence). The CDR3 contains 16 residues. V lost 1 base and J 0 bases, leaving 10 bases between the germline ends. The CDR3 reads CASSLGGTPSGNTIYF. The CDR3 coding sequence is TGTGCCAGCAGCTTAGGGGGGACACCCTCTGGAAACACCATATATTTT.

Comment on this clonotype: A single base separates this from a much larger clone, so it may be a read error. This chain joins TRBV2 and TRBJ2-2; the D call may be TRBD1 or TRBD2 (5 bases each). V lost 3 bases and J lost 1, with 12 bases in between. The germline gives CDR1 SNHLY, CDR2 FYNNEI. This CDR3 spans 16 amino acids. In DNA form, the CDR3 reads TGTGCCAGCAGTGAGGTCGGGACGAAGAACACCGGGGAGCTGTTTTTT. It yields the protein CASSEVGTKNTGELFF.

The chain has TRBV25-1 and TRBJ1-5, with unresolved D. Germline CDR1 MGHDK, CDR2 SYGVNS. V was clipped by 7 bases and J by 3 bases, with 7 bases between them. This CDR3 is 12 amino acids long. The chain's CDR3 is CASNGPNQPQHF. CDR3 sequence (DNA): TGTGCCAGCAACGGGCCCAATCAGCCCCAGCATTTT. Complete variable domain (other parts from reference TRBV25-1 and TRBJ1-5): EADIYQTPRYLVIGTGKKITLECSQTMGHDKMYWYQQDPGMELHLIHYSYGVNSTEKGDLSSESTVSRIRTEHFPLTLESARPSHTSQYLCASNGPNQPQHFGDGTRLSIL.

The chain links TRBV7-4 to TRBJ1-5; 7 bases map to TRBD1. Germline assignment: CDR1 SGHVT and CDR2 SQSDAQ. The CDR3 length is 16 residues. Unmatched junction bases numbered 10, after V lost 5 bases and J lost 3 bases. CDR3 region: CASSLPTGRFNQPQHF. CDR3 sequence (DNA): TGTGCCAGCAGCCTACCGACAGGGAGGTTCAATCAGCCCCAGCATTTT.

This clonotype has at least ten counts. The rearrangement links TRBV10-3 to TRBJ1-1, with 10 bases identical to TRBD1. V lost 4 bases to trimming and J lost 4 bases; unmatched junction nucleotides: 0. CDR1 and CDR2 (germline): ENHRY, SYGVKD. The CDR3 is made up of 13 amino acids. CDR3 amino acids: CAISGTGGTEAFF. The CDR3 DNA reads TGTGCCATCAGTGGGACAGGGGGCACTGAAGCTTTCTTT.

This clonotype was counted at least ten times. The V and J genes are TRBV24-1 and TRBJ2-7, with D perhaps being TRBD1 or TRBD2 (5 bases each). The CDR3 is 16 residues long. Germline assignment: CDR1 KGHDR and CDR2 SFDVKD. V lost 2 bases to trimming and J lost 1 base, with 14 bases between them. As DNA, the CDR3 is TGTGCCACCAGTGATTCTGTCGGGACGGGATCCTACGAGCAGTACTTC. It yields the protein CATSDSVGTGSYEQYF.